Shown below are 11 T cell receptor beta chains from a single sample sequenced in a study of cytomegalovirus exposure and HLA in healthy donors. The PCR made use of 60 Vbeta and 13 Jbeta primers. Using immunoSEQ multiplex PCR, the repertoire was profiled, and TCRdb retains in-frame clones only, with some absent. The sample contains 150,000 to 200,000 clones, around 82% of which appear only once. The material sequenced was PBMCs. The receptor source for this set is a boy aged 5-17 years in good health and CMV-seronegative.

This rearrangement joins TRBV7-3 to TRBJ2-2; D gene unclear. V dropped 0 bases and J dropped 4 bases, with 3 bases sitting between them. The CDR3 extends over 13 amino acids. Germline V lookup: CDR1 SGHTA, CDR2 FQGTGA. The CDR3 here is CASSLTSTGELFF. CDR3 nucleotides: TGTGCCAGCAGCTTAACCTCCACCGGGGAGCTGTTTTTT. Full variable domain (missing parts from reference TRBV7-3 and TRBJ2-2): GAGVSQTPSNKVTEKGKYVELRCDPISGHTALYWYRQSLGQGPEFLIYFQGTGAADDSGLPNDRFFAVRPEGSVSTLKIQRTERGDSAVYLCASSLTSTGELFFGEGSRLTVL.

On this clone itself: This is likely a read error, given that the CDR3 carries no conserved phenylalanine or tryptophan at its end. No DNA is shown, since the ends of the CDR3 on it are uncertain; the CDR3 is the one TCRdb lists. The V gene is TRBV6-1, the J gene TRBJ2-7; the table's TRBD2 call for D was not verified on the DNA. Germline V gives CDR1 MNHNS, CDR2 SASEGT. The length of the CDR3 is 14 amino acids, counting both ends. CDR3 amino acids: CASSHPGTSGRLGL.

This sequence joins TRBV29-1 and TRBJ1-4, with D perhaps matching TRBD1 (5 bases). The CDR3 runs to 12 residues. The ends were cut back, 1 base at V and 10 bases at J, with 10 bases in the middle. The germline CDR1 and CDR2 sequences are SQVTM and ANQGSEA. CDR3 DNA: TGCAGCGTTGAAGCCCCTGGGGCAAAACTGTTTTTT. Protein product: CSVEAPGAKLFF.

The chain couples TRBV4-3 to TRBJ1-4; no firm D call. This CDR3 contains 15 residues. The V end lost 2 bases, the J end lost 1 base, and 8 bases lay between the germline ends. CDR1 is LGHNA, CDR2 YSLEER, per germline. The CDR3 coding sequence is TGCGCCAGCAGCCAACTCAGGTTAACTAATGAAAAACTGTTTTTT. Its translation is CASSQLRLTNEKLFF.

The J gene is TRBJ1-1, the V gene TRBV11-3; D is ambiguous. V shed 4 bases and J shed 1 base, with 7 bases lying between them. CDR3 length: 13 amino acids. CDR1 is SGHNT, CDR2 YENEEA, per germline. DNA for the CDR3: TGTGCCAGCAGCTCCGAGTCGAACACTGAAGCTTTCTTT. Its translation is CASSSESNTEAFF.

The V and J genes are TRBV20-1 and TRBJ2-1; 9 positions agree with TRBD2. The germline V gene has CDR1 DFQATT and CDR2 SNEGSKA (reference sequence). V shed 1 base and J 15 bases; nucleotides not matched to a gene: 4. This CDR3 spans 11 amino acids. CDR3 protein: CSARVAGGRFF. The CDR3 nucleotides read TGCAGTGCTAGAGTCGCGGGAGGGAGGTTCTTC.

The chain recombines TRBV19 with TRBJ1-4, with D hard to call. This CDR3 region has 11 residues. V was pared by 3 bases and J by 7 bases, with 3 bases between. CDR1 is LNHDA, CDR2 SQIVND, per germline (reference sequence). CDR3 sequence (DNA): TGTGCCAGTAGTATCGGTGAAAAACTGTTTTTT. It specifies CASSIGEKLFF.

The rearrangement uses TRBV19 and TRBJ2-1; 7 positions agree with TRBD1. Per the germline V gene, CDR1 is LNHDA and CDR2 is SQIVND (reference sequence). V trimming: 7 bases; J trimming: 1 base; junction bases outside the gene matches: 7. This CDR3 spans 15 amino acids. For the CDR3, the DNA is TGTGCCAGTACCCCGGACAGGAATTCCTACAATGAGCAGTTCTTC. Protein sequence: CASTPDRNSYNEQFF.

The count of this clone is one. The rearrangement links TRBV7-8 to TRBJ2-7; 12 bases map to TRBD1. This CDR3 has 16 amino acids. The V segment lost 1 base and the J segment 6 bases; nucleotides outside the gene matches: 7. CDR1 and CDR2 from the germline V gene are SGHVS and FQNEAQ. CDR3 protein: CASSLVMGQGAFEQYF. CDR3 nucleotide sequence: TGTGCCAGCAGCTTAGTTATGGGACAGGGGGCTTTCGAGCAGTACTTC. Full variable domain (remainder filled in from reference TRBV7-8 and TRBJ2-7): GAGVSQSPRYKVAKRGQDVALRCDPISGHVSLFWYQQALGQGPEFLTYFQNEAQLDKSGLPSDRFFAERPEGSVSTLKIQRTQQEDSAVYLCASSLVMGQGAFEQYFGPGTRLTVT.

The V and J genes are TRBV6-5 and TRBJ2-2; 7 positions agree with TRBD2. CDR3 length: 14 residues. Germline V gives CDR1 MNHEY, CDR2 SVGAGI. V dropped 6 bases and J dropped 7; count of bases not matched to a gene: 8. The CDR3 DNA is TGTGCCAGCAGCGGAGGGCCGGGAGGCGGGGAGCTGTTTTTT. It specifies CASSGGPGGGELFF.

The rearrangement joins TRBV4-2 to TRBJ2-3; D remains ambiguous. The ends were cut back, 1 base at V and 1 base at J, with 9 bases in the middle. Germline V gene sequence: CDR1 LGHNA, CDR2 YNFKEQ. The CDR3 runs 15 residues. The CDR3 spells CASSQVEHGTDTQYF. Here the CDR3 DNA reads TGTGCCAGCAGCCAAGTAGAGCACGGCACAGATACGCAGTATTTT.